Included here is one T cell receptor beta chain sequence, with context. TCRdb re-called the 5' RACE reads with MiXCR, one entry per CDR3 protein. The sample lists 200,000 to 250,000 distinct CDR3 sequences, roughly 13% occurring once. Only healthy Caucasians were enrolled as donors. This specimen belongs to a study of identical twins. V was cut by 0 bases and J by 4 bases, with 10 bases left in between. In germline, CDR1 is SGHAT, CDR2 FQNNGV. This CDR3 has 15 residues. These records were also assigned to another study, of yellow fever vaccine responses in identical twins. From that study: Twins reportedly showed a vaccine T cell response that seemed partly convergent and partly personalized.

This receptor was taken from a woman aged 18-30 years in good health. This chain joins TRBV11-2 and TRBJ2-1; a weak D match, TRBD1 (6 bases). Sequenced: memory (CD45RO+) T cells sorted from blood. In nucleotides, the CDR3 is TGTGCCAGCAGCTTAGATCTTCAGGGGTACAATGAGCAGTTCTTC. Protein product: CASSLDLQGYNEQFF. Full variable domain (outside the CDR3, taken from reference TRBV11-2 and TRBJ2-1): EAGVAQSPRYKIIEKRQSVAFWCNPISGHATLYWYQQILGQGPKLLIQFQNNGVVDDSQLPKDRFSAERLKGVDSTLKIQPAKLEDSAVYLCASSLDLQGYNEQFFGPGTRLTVL.